The clone carrying this T cell receptor beta chain was counted ten times or more. The antigen is not known. V gave up 1 base and J gave up 11 bases; unmatched junction bases: 16. This CDR3 contains 19 residues. In germline, CDR1 is SGHTA, CDR2 FQGNSA. The data originate from a study of T cell repertoires in cytomegalovirus infection. TCRdb itself ran the reads through MiXCR, one entry per CDR3 protein. The table shows hundreds of thousands of distinct CDR3 sequences, with roughly 30% occurring only once. Sequenced here: cultured PBMCs, sampled from culture after CMV antigen stimulation. The V call is TRBV7-2, the J call TRBJ1-6; 11 bases map to TRBD1. The TCR sequence derives from a human donor in good health (CMV status not recorded). Some clones in this sample may be carry-over from other donors' samples. CDR3 sequence: CASSLEYATGTGGRTPLHF. In DNA, the CDR3 is TGTGCCAGCAGCTTAGAGTACGCGACCGGGACAGGGGGTCGGACACCCCTCCACTTT.